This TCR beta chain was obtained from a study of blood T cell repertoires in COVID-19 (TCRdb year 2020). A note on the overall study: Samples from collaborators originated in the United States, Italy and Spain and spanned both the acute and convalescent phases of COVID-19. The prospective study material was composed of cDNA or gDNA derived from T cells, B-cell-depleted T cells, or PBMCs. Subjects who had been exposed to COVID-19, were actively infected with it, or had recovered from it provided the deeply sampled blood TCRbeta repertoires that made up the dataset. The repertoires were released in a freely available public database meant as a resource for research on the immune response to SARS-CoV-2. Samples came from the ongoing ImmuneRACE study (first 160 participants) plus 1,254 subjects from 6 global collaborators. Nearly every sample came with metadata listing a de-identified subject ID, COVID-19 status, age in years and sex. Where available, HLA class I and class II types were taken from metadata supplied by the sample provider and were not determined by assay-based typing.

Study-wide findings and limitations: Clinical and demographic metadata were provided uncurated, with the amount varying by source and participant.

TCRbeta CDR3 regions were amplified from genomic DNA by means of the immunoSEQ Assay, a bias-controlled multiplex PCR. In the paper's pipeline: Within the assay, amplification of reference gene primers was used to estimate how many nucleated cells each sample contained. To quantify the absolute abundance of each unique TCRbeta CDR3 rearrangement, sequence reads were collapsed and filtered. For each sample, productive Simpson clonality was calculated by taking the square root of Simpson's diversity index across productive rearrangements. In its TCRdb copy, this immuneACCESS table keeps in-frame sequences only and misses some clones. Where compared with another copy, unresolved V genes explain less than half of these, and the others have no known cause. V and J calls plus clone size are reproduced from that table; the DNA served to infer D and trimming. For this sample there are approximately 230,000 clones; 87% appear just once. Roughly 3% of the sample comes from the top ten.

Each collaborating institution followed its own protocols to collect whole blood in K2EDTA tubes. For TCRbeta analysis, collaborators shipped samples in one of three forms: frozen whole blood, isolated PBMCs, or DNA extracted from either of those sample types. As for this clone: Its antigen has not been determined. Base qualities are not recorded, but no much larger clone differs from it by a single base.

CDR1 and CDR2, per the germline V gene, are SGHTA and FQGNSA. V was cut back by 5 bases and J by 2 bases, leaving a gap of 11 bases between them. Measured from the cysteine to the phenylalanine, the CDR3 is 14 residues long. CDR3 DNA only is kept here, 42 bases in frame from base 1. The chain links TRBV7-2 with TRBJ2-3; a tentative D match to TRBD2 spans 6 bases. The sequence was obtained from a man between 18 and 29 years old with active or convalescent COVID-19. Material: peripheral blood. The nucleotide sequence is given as TGTGCCAGCAGCCTCCGGACTATCACAGATACGCAGTATTTT. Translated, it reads CASSLRTITDTQYF.